These T cell receptor beta chains were read from a single sample in a study of blood T cell repertoires in COVID-19. Assay: immunoSEQ multiplex PCR; the TCRdb copy retains only in-frame clones and omits some. The sample consists of roughly 110,000 clones, roughly 88% of them appearing once. The material sequenced was peripheral blood. Receptors were obtained from a woman in her seventies with acute or convalescent COVID-19. Each CDR3 is given with its conserved first and last residue. The order of the fields is V gene, D gene, J gene, clone size, CDR3 protein, CDR3 DNA. D genes are given only for firm matches. Clone size is not always given. Where it is, it says once, few, many or a class for expanded clones.

>TRBV3-1/TRBV3-2|-|TRBJ1-1|-
CASSQLGGTEAFF
TGTGCCAGCAGCCAACTCGGGGGCACTGAAGCTTTCTTT
>TRBV4-1|-|TRBJ2-7|-
CASSQSVHTSSYEQYF
TGCGCCAGCAGCCAATCGGTCCATACGAGCTCCTACGAGCAGTACTTC
>TRBV15|-|TRBJ1-5|-
CATSRDNTGGNQPQHF
TGTGCCACCAGCAGAGATAATACGGGAGGCAATCAGCCCCAGCATTTT
>TRBV18|TRBD2|TRBJ2-7|-
CASSPLQRESEQYF
TGTGCCAGCTCACCCTTGCAGCGGGAGAGCGAGCAGTACTTC
>TRBV4-2|TRBD2|TRBJ2-1|-
CASSPLTSGTYNEQFF
TGTGCCAGCAGCCCTCTAACTAGCGGAACCTACAATGAGCAGTTCTTC
>TRBV6-6|-|TRBJ2-3|once
CASSYSTSTDTQYF
TGTGCCAGCAGTTACTCAACTAGCACAGATACGCAGTATTTT
>TRBV12-5|TRBD2|TRBJ2-1|-
CASGLGPSGSSYNEQFF
TGTGCTAGTGGTTTGGGACCTAGCGGCAGCTCCTACAATGAGCAGTTCTTC
>TRBV29-1|-|TRBJ1-1|-
CSVESGGNTEAFF
TGCAGCGTTGAAAGCGGCGGGAACACTGAAGCTTTCTTT
>TRBV19|-|TRBJ1-4|-
CASSPAYYQLFF
TGTGCCAGTAGTCCCGCATACTACCAACTGTTTTTT
>TRBV7-3|TRBD1|TRBJ2-7|-
CASSLGPQGYEQYF
TGTGCCAGCAGCTTAGGCCCACAGGGGTACGAGCAGTACTTC
>TRBV30|TRBD2|TRBJ2-1|-
CAWSVVAGANGEQFF
TGTGCCTGGAGTGTAGTAGCGGGAGCTAATGGTGAGCAGTTCTTC
>TRBV3-1/TRBV3-2|TRBD2|TRBJ2-5|-
CASSKAGLAGGQETQYF
TGTGCCAGCAGCAAAGCGGGACTAGCGGGGGGACAAGAGACCCAGTACTTC
>TRBV28|-|TRBJ2-7|once
CASSYPFGSGAYEQYF
TGTGCCAGCAGCTACCCCTTTGGGAGCGGCGCCTACGAGCAGTACTTC
>TRBV9|-|TRBJ2-5|-
CASSVELGLSDQETQYF
TGTGCCAGCAGCGTAGAGTTGGGTCTCAGCGACCAAGAGACCCAGTACTTC
>TRBV5-1|TRBD1|TRBJ2-7|-
CASSSLRDSYEQYF
TGCGCCAGCAGCTCCCTCCGGGACAGCTACGAGCAGTACTTC
>TRBV20-1|-|TRBJ2-5|-
CSVNAGETQYF
TGCAGTGTAAACGCGGGCGAGACCCAGTACTTC
>TRBV6-6|-|TRBJ1-3|few
CASSYGGTGNTIYF
TGTGCCAGCAGTTACGGGGGGACTGGAAACACCATATATTTT
>TRBV6-6|-|TRBJ1-4|-
CASSFSEKLFF
TGTGCCAGCAGTTTCAGTGAAAAACTGTTTTTT
>TRBV19|-|TRBJ1-5|-
CASNPTTGIQSQPQHF
TGTGCCAGTAACCCAACCACAGGGATTCAAAGTCAGCCCCAGCATTTT
>TRBV6-6|-|TRBJ2-7|-
CASAGAYEQYF
TGTGCCAGCGCCGGGGCCTACGAGCAGTACTTC
>TRBV11-2|TRBD1|TRBJ1-6|-
CASSSRTGGPPLHF
TGTGCCAGCAGCTCGCGGACAGGGGGCCCACCCCTCCACTTT
>TRBV14|-|TRBJ1-1|-
CASSQGGGRTEAFF
TGTGCCAGCAGCCAAGGGGGGGGAAGAACTGAAGCTTTCTTT
>TRBV12-5|TRBD1|TRBJ2-7|-
CASAPGPPRGNEQYF
TGTGCTAGTGCCCCGGGGCCACCCAGGGGGAACGAGCAGTACTTC
>TRBV19|TRBD2|TRBJ2-1|-
CASSIQLLAGNNEQFF
TGTGCCAGTAGTATACAATTACTAGCGGGGAACAATGAGCAGTTCTTC
>TRBV6-2/TRBV6-3|-|TRBJ2-7|-
CASSPRRGNREQYF
TGTGCCAGCAGCCCCCGTCGGGGGAATCGCGAGCAGTACTTC
>TRBV7-9|TRBD1|TRBJ2-1|-
CASSGKTGAGGVKDEQFF
TGTGCCAGCAGCGGCAAGACGGGGGCAGGGGGCGTTAAGGATGAGCAGTTCTTC
>TRBV7-3|-|TRBJ2-2|-
CASSSIVNTGELFF
TGTGCCAGCAGCTCCATAGTGAACACCGGGGAGCTGTTTTTT
>TRBV5-1|TRBD1|TRBJ1-4|-
CASRGQGANEKLFF
TGCGCCAGCCGGGGACAGGGCGCTAATGAAAAACTGTTTTTT
>TRBV2|-|TRBJ1-5|-
CASSLGRVDQPQHF
TGTGCCAGCAGTCTCGGGAGGGTAGATCAGCCCCAGCATTTT
>TRBV7-3|TRBD1|TRBJ1-2|-
CASSPNRGEYYTF
TGTGCCAGCAGTCCAAACAGGGGGGAGTACTACACCTTC
>TRBV3-1/TRBV3-2|-|TRBJ2-5|-
CASSQESRGWETQYF
TGTGCCAGCAGCCAAGAATCCAGGGGCTGGGAGACCCAGTACTTC
>TRBV5-6|-|TRBJ2-2|-
CASSGMGTTGELFF
TGTGCCAGCAGCGGGATGGGGACAACCGGGGAGCTGTTTTTT
>TRBV3-1/TRBV3-2|TRBD1|TRBJ1-2|-
CASSHGRTGNYGYTF
TGTGCCAGCAGCCACGGAAGGACAGGGAACTATGGCTACACCTTC
>TRBV18|-|TRBJ2-5|-
CASSPLLTAQETQYF
TGTGCCAGCTCACCACTCTTGACAGCCCAAGAGACCCAGTACTTC
>TRBV2|TRBD1|TRBJ2-1|few
CASSDGTGVNEQFF
TGTGCCAGCAGTGACGGGACAGGAGTCAATGAGCAGTTCTTC
>TRBV19|-|TRBJ1-1|-
CASSGFPRGAFF
TGTGCCAGTAGTGGCTTCCCCCGGGGAGCTTTCTTT
>TRBV19|-|TRBJ2-3|few
CASSTSWGESTDTQYF
TGTGCCAGTAGTACCAGCTGGGGGGAGTCGACAGATACGCAGTATTTT
>TRBV11-2|TRBD1|TRBJ1-2|-
CASSSIQGRYGYTF
TGTGCCAGCAGCTCGATACAGGGGAGGTATGGCTACACCTTC
>TRBV9|TRBD2|TRBJ2-5|once
CASSPGTSGRTYQETQYF
TGTGCCAGCAGCCCCGGGACTAGCGGGAGAACGTACCAAGAGACCCAGTACTTC
>TRBV18|-|TRBJ2-7|-
CASSPRGYEQYF
TGTGCCAGCTCACCACGCGGCTACGAGCAGTACTTC
>TRBV11-1|-|TRBJ2-1|few
CASSLGILNEQFF
TGTGCCAGCAGTTTGGGCATTCTCAATGAGCAGTTCTTC
>TRBV18|-|TRBJ1-5|once
CASSPEVDQPQHF
TGTGCCAGCTCACCAGAGGTCGATCAGCCCCAGCATTTT
>TRBV5-1|-|TRBJ2-7|once
CASSRTSPTRDEQYF
TGCGCCAGCAGCCGAACTAGCCCTACTCGGGACGAGCAGTACTTC
>TRBV6-5|TRBD2|TRBJ2-7|few
CASRPNGLAGGEQYF
TGTGCCAGCAGGCCCAACGGACTAGCGGGAGGCGAGCAGTACTTC
>TRBV7-2|-|TRBJ2-7|-
CASSLAQNAEQYF
TGTGCCAGCAGCTTAGCACAGAACGCCGAGCAGTACTTC
>TRBV19|TRBD2|TRBJ2-1|-
CASRREGPDNEQFF
TGTGCCAGTAGACGGGAGGGCCCAGACAATGAGCAGTTCTTC
>TRBV7-3|-|TRBJ2-7|-
CASSPSATYEQYF
TGTGCCAGCAGCCCCAGCGCCACCTACGAGCAGTACTTC
>TRBV18|TRBD2|TRBJ2-7|-
CASSRASGSYEQYF
TGTGCCAGCTCACGGGCTAGCGGCTCCTACGAGCAGTACTTC
>TRBV5-1|TRBD1|TRBJ2-2|-
CASSLDSQGAGTGELFF
TGCGCCAGCAGCTTGGATTCCCAGGGGGCGGGCACCGGGGAGCTGTTTTTT
>TRBV28|-|TRBJ1-1|-
CASSITGFTEAFF
TGTGCCAGCAGTATTACAGGGTTCACTGAAGCTTTCTTT
>TRBV28|TRBD1|TRBJ1-4|-
CASSSQGGHTNEKLFF
TGTGCCAGCAGCTCTCAGGGGGGACACACTAATGAAAAACTGTTTTTT